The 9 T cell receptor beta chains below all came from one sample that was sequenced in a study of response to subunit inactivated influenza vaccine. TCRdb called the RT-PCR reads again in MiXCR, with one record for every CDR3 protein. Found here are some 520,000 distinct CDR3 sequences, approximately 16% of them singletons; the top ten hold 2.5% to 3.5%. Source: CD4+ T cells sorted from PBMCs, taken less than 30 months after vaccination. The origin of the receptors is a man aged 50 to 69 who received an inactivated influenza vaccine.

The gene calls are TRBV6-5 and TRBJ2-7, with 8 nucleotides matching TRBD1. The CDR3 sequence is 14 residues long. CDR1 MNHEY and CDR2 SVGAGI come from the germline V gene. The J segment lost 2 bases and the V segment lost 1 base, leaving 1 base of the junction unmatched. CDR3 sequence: CASSYLQGAYEQYF. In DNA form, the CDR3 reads TGTGCCAGCAGTTACTTACAGGGGGCCTACGAGCAGTACTTC.

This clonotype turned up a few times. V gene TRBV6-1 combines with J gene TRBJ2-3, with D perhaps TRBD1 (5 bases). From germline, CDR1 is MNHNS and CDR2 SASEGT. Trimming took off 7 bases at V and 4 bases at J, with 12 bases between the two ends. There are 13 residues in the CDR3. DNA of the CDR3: TGTGCCAGCACCACCAGGGTAGCAGATACGCAGTATTTT. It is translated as CASTTRVADTQYF.

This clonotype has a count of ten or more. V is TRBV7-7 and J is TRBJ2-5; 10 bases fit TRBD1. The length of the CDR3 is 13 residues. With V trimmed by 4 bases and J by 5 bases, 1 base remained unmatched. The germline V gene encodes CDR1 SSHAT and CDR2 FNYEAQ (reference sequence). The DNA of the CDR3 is TGTGCCAGCAGCTCGGACAGGGGGGAGACCCAGTACTTC. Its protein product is CASSSDRGETQYF.

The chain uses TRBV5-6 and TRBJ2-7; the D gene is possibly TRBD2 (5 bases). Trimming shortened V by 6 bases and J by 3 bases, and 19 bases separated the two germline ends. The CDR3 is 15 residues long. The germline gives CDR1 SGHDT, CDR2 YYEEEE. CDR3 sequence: CASNKVGRGGYEQYF. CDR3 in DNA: TGTGCCAGCAACAAGGTTGGCCGGGGTGGCTACGAGCAGTACTTC.

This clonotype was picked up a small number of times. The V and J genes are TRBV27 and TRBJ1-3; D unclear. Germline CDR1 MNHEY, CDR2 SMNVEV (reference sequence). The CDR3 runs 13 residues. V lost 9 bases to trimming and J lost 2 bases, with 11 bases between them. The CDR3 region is CARDLFPGNTIYF. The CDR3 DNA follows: TGTGCCAGGGACCTCTTCCCTGGAAACACCATATATTTT.

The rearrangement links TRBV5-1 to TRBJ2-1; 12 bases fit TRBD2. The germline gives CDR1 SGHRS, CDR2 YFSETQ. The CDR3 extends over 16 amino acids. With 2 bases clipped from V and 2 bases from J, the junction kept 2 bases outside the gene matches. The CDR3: CASSLGLAGPYNEQFF. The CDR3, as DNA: TGCGCCAGCAGCTTAGGACTAGCGGGACCCTACAATGAGCAGTTCTTC.

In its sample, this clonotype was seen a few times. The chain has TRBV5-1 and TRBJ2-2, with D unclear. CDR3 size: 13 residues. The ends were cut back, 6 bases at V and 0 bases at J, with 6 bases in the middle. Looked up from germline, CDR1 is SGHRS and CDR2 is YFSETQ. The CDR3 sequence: CASTEANTGELFF. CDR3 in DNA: TGCGCCAGCACCGAAGCGAACACCGGGGAGCTGTTTTTT.

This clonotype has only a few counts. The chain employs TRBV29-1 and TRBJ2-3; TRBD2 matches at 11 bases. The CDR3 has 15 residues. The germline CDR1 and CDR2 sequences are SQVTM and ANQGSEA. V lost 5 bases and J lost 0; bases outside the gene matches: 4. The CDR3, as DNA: TGCAGCGTTCGACTAGCGGGGCGTAGCACAGATACGCAGTATTTT. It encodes CSVRLAGRSTDTQYF.

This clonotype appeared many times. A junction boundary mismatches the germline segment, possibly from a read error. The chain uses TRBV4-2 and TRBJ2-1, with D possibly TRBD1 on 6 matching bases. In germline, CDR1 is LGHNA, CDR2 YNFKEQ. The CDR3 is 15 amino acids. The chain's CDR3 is CASSQGGKGYNEQFF. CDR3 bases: TGTGCCAGCAGTCAAGGGGGTAAGGGATACAATGAGCAGTTCTTC.